This TCR beta chain was obtained from a study of metastatic and nonmetastatic thyroid tumors. Across the study: Both malignant and benign thyroid patients supplied peripheral blood and tumor or nodule tissue samples, across which the repertoires of these patients were then compared.

There were no patients who had received any treatment before thyroid surgery. This clone was observed many times. TCRdb re-called the PCR reads via MiXCR. The repertoire holds 55,000 or so clones, with roughly a sixth as singletons. This CDR3 is 14 amino acids long. After removal of 0 bases from V and 9 bases from J, the junction contained 7 bases not matched to a gene. Per germline, CDR1 SGDLS and CDR2 YYNGEE. The rearrangement uses TRBV9 and TRBJ2-3; 7 bases fit TRBD2. The TCR comes from a female donor with papillary thyroid cancer or a benign thyroid nodule (not recorded which). Some clones in this sample may be carry-over from other donors' samples. Sequenced: blood. CDR3 loop: CASSVGSSGDTQYF. The CDR3 nucleotides read TGTGCCAGCAGCGTAGGATCCAGCGGGGACACGCAGTATTTT.